The T cell receptor (beta chain) under discussion was sequenced for a study of shared clonotypes between healthy human individuals. The V gene end was trimmed by 6 bases and the J gene end by 8 bases; junction bases not matched to a gene: 10. Germline assignment: CDR1 MNHNY and CDR2 SVGAGI (reference sequence). The CDR3 is 15 residues long. This clone was counted a few times. Its target is not known. The assay was immunoSEQ multiplex PCR, and TCRdb's table has in-frame clones only and misses some. The sample carries over a million clones, around 78% recorded once. Points from the study as a whole: Shared across several donors were around 5% of the naive CD4 clonotypes.

The rearrangement links TRBV6-6 to TRBJ1-4, with 9 bases aligning to TRBD1. The sequence derives from a man aged 18 to 29 in good health. Some clones in this sample may be carry-over from other donors' samples. Material for sequencing was memory CD4+ T cells from PBMCs. Subset: CD45RA-negative fraction. CDR3 in amino acids: CASSPPGQGGEKLFF. Here the CDR3 DNA reads TGTGCCAGCAGCCCACCGGGACAGGGCGGCGAAAAACTGTTTTTT.